A single sample is the source of the 14 T cell receptor beta chains below, sequenced in a study of T cell responses to AZD1222 COVID-19 vaccine. Method: immunoSEQ multiplex PCR; TCRdb's copy keeps in-frame clones and lacks some. Of 75,000 to 100,000 clones listed, about nine tenths are singletons. The material was peripheral blood, obtained on day 0 of AZD1222 vaccination. These receptors were collected from an adult in good health.

This chain connects TRBV4-2 to TRBJ2-1; 11 nucleotides align to TRBD2. Germline V gene sequence: CDR1 LGHNA, CDR2 YNFKEQ. The trim removed 11 bases at V and 7 bases at J, leaving 13 bases unmatched. The CDR3 is made up of 15 amino acids. DNA of the CDR3: TGTGCCTGCACTCAACTAGCGGGAGAGGGAAATGAGCAGTTCTTC. Amino acid sequence: CACTQLAGEGNEQFF.

This chain uses TRBV7-2 with TRBJ2-4; D is perhaps TRBD1 (6 bases). Trimming cost V 5 bases and J 7 bases, with 27 bases left between them. There are 18 residues in the CDR3. The germline V gene encodes CDR1 SGHTA and CDR2 FQGNSA. Here the CDR3 DNA reads TGTGCCAGCAGCCAGGTCCCCTCTGCCGGGACAACGGGGAACATTCAGTACTTC. Translation gives CASSQVPSAGTTGNIQYF.

CDR3 protein: CASSFGGGEQFF. DNA of the CDR3: TGTGCCAGCAGTTTCGGGGGCGGTGAGCAGTTCTTC. This chain uses TRBV12-3 or TRBV12-4 with TRBJ2-1; either TRBD1 or TRBD2 may fit D (6 bases each). The V gene lost 3 bases and the J gene lost 9 bases, with 9 bases spanning the gap. The CDR3 extends over 12 amino acids.

The chain couples TRBV7-3 to TRBJ1-1; D is perhaps TRBD1 (6 bases). Per germline, CDR1 SGHTA and CDR2 FQGTGA. Between the trimmed V and J ends, which lost 5 bases and 6 bases, there was a span of 19 bases. This CDR3 has 15 residues. The CDR3, as DNA: TGTGCCAGCAGCCCAGAGACAGGCCGAAGGGCTGAAGCTTTCTTT. Translated, it gives CASSPETGRRAEAFF.

V usage is TRBV4-3 and J usage is TRBJ1-2; the match to TRBD1 covers 8 bases. The germline CDR1 and CDR2 sequences are LGHNA and YSLEER. This CDR3 has 15 amino acids. V shed 3 bases and J 2 bases; nucleotides not matched to a gene: 5. Here the CDR3 reads CASSHHRDRNYGYTF. The CDR3 nucleotides read TGCGCCAGCAGCCATCACCGGGACAGGAACTATGGCTACACCTTC.

This sequence joins TRBV19 and TRBJ2-7, with D uncertain. The CDR3 spans 13 residues. V lost 6 bases, J lost 6 bases, and 15 bases lay in between. Germline V gene data show CDR1 as LNHDA and CDR2 as SQIVND (reference sequence). CDR3 coding DNA: TGTGCCAGTAGCCCCGCTCCAGCCGGCGAGCAGTACTTC. Translating gives CASSPAPAGEQYF.

The chain uses TRBV24-1 and TRBJ2-7; D not resolved. CDR1 and CDR2 (germline): KGHDR, SFDVKD. This CDR3 contains 12 residues. Between the trimmed V and J ends, which lost 4 bases and 5 bases, there was a span of 8 bases. The chain's CDR3 is CATSEASHEQYF. CDR3 DNA sequence: TGTGCCACCAGTGAGGCTAGTCACGAGCAGTACTTC.

In its sample, this clone was seen a few times. This rearrangement joins TRBV19 to TRBJ2-7; D might be TRBD2 (5 bases). Between the trimmed V and J ends, which lost 6 bases and 2 bases, there was a span of 14 bases. Per germline, CDR1 LNHDA and CDR2 SQIVND (reference sequence). The CDR3 is 14 amino acids. CDR3: CASRRTLSTYEQYF. CDR3 nucleotide sequence: TGTGCCAGTAGACGGACTTTATCTACCTACGAGCAGTACTTC.

The chain employs TRBV13 and TRBJ1-2, with a tentative D call TRBD1 (5 bases). The germline V and J ends were trimmed by 0 bases and 4 bases, with 15 bases remaining between them. CDR1 and CDR2 from the germline V gene are PRHDT and FYEKMQ (reference sequence). The CDR3 is 16 residues long. Here the CDR3 DNA reads TGTGCCAGCAGCTTAGGCTCTGGTGGGGACCCCTATGGCTACACCTTC. It translates to CASSLGSGGDPYGYTF.

The chain couples TRBV11-2 to TRBJ1-5; D unclear. The CDR3 is made up of 15 amino acids. V was pared by 1 base and J by 4 bases, with 11 bases between. Per the germline V gene, CDR1 is SGHAT and CDR2 is FQNNGV. The CDR3 nucleotides read TGTGCCAGCAGCTTAGCTGGGGATGGTAATCAGCCCCAGCATTTT. This sequence encodes CASSLAGDGNQPQHF.

This rearrangement joins TRBV6-5 to TRBJ2-7; weak D call: TRBD2 (5 bases). The CDR3 covers 14 residues. V was clipped by 4 bases and J by 6 bases, with 16 bases between them. Looked up from germline, CDR1 is MNHEY and CDR2 is SVGAGI. The CDR3 DNA is TGTGCCAGCAGTTTTAACGGGATCGCCGGCGAGCAGTACTTC. Translating gives CASSFNGIAGEQYF.

The V gene is TRBV11-1, the J gene TRBJ2-1; D is perhaps TRBD2 (7 bases). CDR1 is SGHAT, CDR2 FQDESV, per germline (reference sequence). CDR3 size: 16 residues. Trimming stripped 6 bases from V and 9 bases from J, with 24 bases between. The DNA of the CDR3 is TGTGCCAGCAGAGGAGAGCGGGACACCCGAATAAGTGAGCAGTTCTTC. It encodes CASRGERDTRISEQFF.

Only a few counts were recorded for this clone. V and J are TRBV28 and TRBJ1-3; TRBD1 aligns across 7 bases. The CDR3 consists of 13 residues. The J segment lost 6 bases and the V segment lost 6 bases, leaving 5 bases of the junction unmatched. Germline V lookup: CDR1 MDHEN, CDR2 SYDVKM. The CDR3 sequence: CASSSQGPNTIYF. The CDR3 DNA is TGTGCCAGCAGCTCACAGGGGCCAAACACCATATATTTT.

CDR3 coding DNA: TGTGCCAGCCAGGGACAGGGGGCGAGCTACGAGCAGTACTTC. The encoded protein is CASQGQGASYEQYF. J is TRBJ2-7 and V is TRBV28, with 12 nucleotides matching TRBD1. The CDR3 is 14 amino acids. Germline values: CDR1 MDHEN, CDR2 SYDVKM. Trimming took 8 bases from V and 3 from J; bases not matched to a gene: 5. The full variable domain, completed using reference TRBV28 and TRBJ2-7, is DVKVTQSSRYLVKRTGEKVFLECVQDMDHENMFWYRQDPGLGLRLIYFSYDVKMKEKGDIPEGYSVSREKKERFSLILESASTNQTSMYLCASQGQGASYEQYFGPGTRLTVT.